Following are 14 T cell receptor beta chains from one sample sequenced in a study of glioma-infiltrating T cells. Amplification of TCR alpha and beta CDR3 regions from RNA used iRepertoire nested multiplex PCR. MiXCR, applied by TCRdb to the multiplex PCR reads, yields one record per CDR3 protein. The table records about 140,000 distinct CDR3 sequences, approximately 39% of them present only once. The sample comprised glioma tissue, nonneoplastic brain tissue, or PBMCs (not recorded which). The receptor set was obtained from a human donor with low-grade glioma or glioblastoma, undergoing nonglioma brain surgery, or in good health (not recorded which).

V and J are TRBV19 and TRBJ2-5; the D gene is possibly TRBD2 (6 bases). The germline V and J ends were trimmed by 6 bases and 7 bases, with 15 bases remaining between them. This CDR3 is 13 amino acids long. Germline CDR1 reads LNHDA; CDR2 reads SQIVND (reference sequence). CDR3 protein: CASSPDGRGTQYF. As DNA, the CDR3 is TGTGCCAGTAGCCCCGACGGGCGGGGGACCCAGTACTTC.

This clonotype was counted only a few times. This rearrangement joins TRBV7-9 to TRBJ1-2; D is possibly TRBD1 (5 bases). The V and J ends lost 4 bases and 7 bases respectively, with 10 bases between them. The length of the CDR3 is 12 residues. Germline CDR1 reads SEHNR; CDR2 reads FQNEAQ (reference sequence). DNA for the CDR3: TGTGCCAGCAGCTACCAGGGTGGTGGCTACACCTTC. Encoded protein: CASSYQGGGYTF.

The rearrangement joins TRBV7-2 to TRBJ1-2; D gene ambiguous. V lost 1 base, J lost 5 bases, and 8 bases lay in between. The CDR3 length is 13 residues. Per germline, CDR1 SGHTA and CDR2 FQGNSA. The CDR3 spells CASSLVSIYGYTF. CDR3 DNA sequence: TGTGCCAGCAGCTTAGTTTCCATATATGGCTACACCTTC.

The table lists this clonotype with many counts. CDR3 region: CSARRDSSYEQYF. Here the CDR3 DNA reads TGCAGTGCTCGACGGGACAGCTCCTACGAGCAGTACTTC. This rearrangement joins TRBV20-1 to TRBJ2-7; 7 bases fit TRBD1. Trimming took 5 bases from V and 0 from J; bases not matched to a gene: 4. Germline lookup yields CDR1 DFQATT and CDR2 SNEGSKA (reference sequence). The CDR3 length is 13 residues.

This clonotype has a handful of counts. The rearrangement links TRBV24-1 to TRBJ2-5; no reliable D call. There are 14 residues in the CDR3. Trimming removed 3 bases at V and 9 bases at J, with 16 bases between. Germline loops: CDR1 KGHDR, CDR2 SFDVKD. The CDR3 protein is CATSDETAQGSQYF. The CDR3 DNA follows: TGTGCCACCAGTGATGAAACGGCACAAGGGTCCCAGTACTTC.

This clonotype has just a few counts. This chain connects TRBV6-1 to TRBJ1-5, with unresolved D. The CDR3 length is 15 residues. The V gene lost 2 bases and the J gene lost 0 bases, with 8 bases spanning the gap. CDR1 and CDR2 (germline): MNHNS, SASEGT. The chain's CDR3 is CASSELRDSNQPQHF. The CDR3 bases are TGTGCCAGCAGTGAACTTCGGGATAGCAATCAGCCCCAGCATTTT.

This sequence joins TRBV7-8 and TRBJ2-1, with D tentatively TRBD1 or TRBD2 (5 bases each). The CDR3 runs 14 residues. Trimming removed 5 bases from V and 0 bases from J, with 8 bases in between. CDR1 and CDR2 from the germline V gene are SGHVS and FQNEAQ. The CDR3 DNA reads TGTGCCAGCAGCCGGGGCCGCTCCTACAATGAGCAGTTCTTC. It yields the protein CASSRGRSYNEQFF.

This clonotype has more than one count but fewer than ten. This chain joins TRBV15 and TRBJ2-5; D is uncertain. CDR1 is LNHNV, CDR2 YYDKDF, per germline (reference sequence). Trimming removed 2 bases from V and 2 bases from J, with 3 bases in between. The CDR3 is 12 amino acids. CDR3 nucleotides: TGTGCCACCAGCAGACCTCAAGAGACCCAGTACTTC. Translating gives CATSRPQETQYF.

The chain uses TRBV28 and TRBJ2-7, with 7 bases identical to TRBD2. CDR3 length: 16 amino acids. Per germline, CDR1 MDHEN and CDR2 SYDVKM. V gave up 3 bases and J gave up 0 bases; unmatched junction bases: 8. The CDR3, as DNA: TGTGCCAGCAGTTTCCAAACTAGCGCGAGCTCCTACGAGCAGTACTTC. It yields the protein CASSFQTSASSYEQYF.

The genes are TRBV7-2 and TRBJ1-2; 7 bases align to TRBD1. This CDR3 has 15 amino acids. Germline loops: CDR1 SGHTA, CDR2 FQGNSA. J lost 8 bases, V lost 1 base, and 10 bases had no gene match. CDR3 loop: CASSLVMSRGDGYTF. The DNA for the CDR3 is TGTGCCAGCAGCTTAGTTATGTCCAGGGGGGACGGCTACACCTTC.

This clonotype was picked up many times. The V gene is TRBV20-1, the J gene TRBJ2-1, with D possibly being TRBD2 (6 bases). V lost 1 base to trimming and J lost 3 bases, with 7 bases between them. Germline V gene sequence: CDR1 DFQATT, CDR2 SNEGSKA (reference sequence). This CDR3 contains 13 residues. The CDR3 coding sequence is TGCAGTGCTAGAGGGGGAGGCTACAATGAGCAGTTCTTC. This codes for CSARGGGYNEQFF.

V usage is TRBV7-9 and J usage is TRBJ2-3; D remains ambiguous. Germline CDR1 and CDR2: SEHNR and FQNEAQ (reference sequence). This CDR3 region has 13 residues. Trimming shortened V by 5 bases and J by 0 bases, and 6 bases separated the two germline ends. The chain's CDR3 is CASSPISTDTQYF. In DNA form, the CDR3 reads TGTGCCAGCAGCCCTATTAGCACAGATACGCAGTATTTT.

The table lists this clonotype with many counts. The chain joins TRBV6-6 to TRBJ1-1; D is unresolved. The ends were cut back, 2 bases at V and 1 base at J, with 8 bases in the middle. CDR3 size: 14 residues. The V gene's germline CDR1 is MNHNY and CDR2 SVGAGI (reference sequence). In nucleotides, the CDR3 is TGTGCCAGCAGTTACGGACGGTCGAACACTGAAGCTTTCTTT. Translated, it gives CASSYGRSNTEAFF.

The chain combines TRBV4-2 with TRBJ2-5, with unresolved D. This CDR3 spans 12 amino acids. V gave up 1 base and J gave up 5 bases, with 5 bases separating them. The germline gives CDR1 LGHNA, CDR2 YNFKEQ. The CDR3 sequence is CASSQGTETQYF. In DNA, the CDR3 is TGTGCCAGCAGCCAAGGCACGGAGACCCAGTACTTC.